These T cell receptor beta chains were read from a single sample in a study of T cells in Graves' hyperthyroidism and ophthalmopathy. TCRdb independently ran MiXCR on the multiplex PCR reads; one entry per CDR3 protein. The sample records 600,000 or so distinct CDR3 sequences, about 45% being singletons. The sequenced sample was peripheral blood or thyroid tissue (not recorded which). Receptors were obtained from a young woman with Graves' hyperthyroidism. CDR3s include the opening cysteine and the closing phenylalanine or tryptophan. Fields, in order: J gene, V gene, clone size, CDR3 protein. Size is stated for part of the rows, as once, few or many counts, or as a class when the clone is expanded.

J gene: TRBJ1-5; V gene: TRBV7-9; clone size: many; CDR3 protein: CASSLGGWGNQPQHF
J gene: TRBJ1-3; V gene: TRBV7-9; clone size: few; CDR3 protein: CASSFIYRSGNTIYF
J gene: TRBJ1-6; V gene: TRBV7-2; clone size: many; CDR3 protein: CASSLELKGGYSPLHF
J gene: TRBJ1-1; V gene: TRBV12-3/TRBV12-4; clone size: .; CDR3 protein: CASSLSNSRGINTEAFF
J gene: TRBJ2-5; V gene: TRBV7-9; clone size: .; CDR3 protein: CASVHEGDARETQYF
J gene: TRBJ2-7; V gene: TRBV20-1; clone size: .; CDR3 protein: CSAPGLAGGSSYEQYF
J gene: .; V gene: TRBV29-1; clone size: .; CDR3 protein: CSATQGGHEQFF
J gene: TRBJ1-4; V gene: TRBV10-3; clone size: few; CDR3 protein: CASSYDRWNEKLFF
J gene: TRBJ1-2; V gene: TRBV7-9; clone size: few; CDR3 protein: CASSSWGAVNYGYTF
J gene: TRBJ1-2; V gene: TRBV10-3; clone size: .; CDR3 protein: CAISEGRESDYGYTF
J gene: TRBJ2-7; V gene: TRBV7-2; clone size: .; CDR3 protein: CASSTTGVNEQYF
J gene: TRBJ2-5; V gene: TRBV24-1; clone size: .; CDR3 protein: CATSDLTGTGGSETQYF
J gene: TRBJ1-1; V gene: TRBV2; clone size: many; CDR3 protein: CAILRQNTEAFF
J gene: TRBJ2-5; V gene: TRBV24-1; clone size: .; CDR3 protein: CATTAGRRETQYF
J gene: TRBJ1-1; V gene: TRBV30; clone size: .; CDR3 protein: CAWSVFKAEAFF
J gene: TRBJ1-1; V gene: TRBV5-4; clone size: few; CDR3 protein: CASSLQGGYTEAFF
J gene: TRBJ1-5; V gene: TRBV5-6; clone size: .; CDR3 protein: CASSYSAGASNQPQHF
J gene: TRBJ1-5; V gene: TRBV29-1; clone size: .; CDR3 protein: CSEPADRVRNQPQHF
J gene: TRBJ1-1; V gene: TRBV29-1; clone size: .; CDR3 protein: CSLVGRYMNTEAFF
J gene: TRBJ2-3; V gene: TRBV29-1; clone size: .; CDR3 protein: CSVVAGRADTQYF
J gene: TRBJ1-1; V gene: TRBV20-1; clone size: .; CDR3 protein: CSARGTRMNTEAFF
J gene: TRBJ1-1; V gene: TRBV13; clone size: .; CDR3 protein: CASSSLRTLNTEAFF
J gene: TRBJ2-6; V gene: TRBV7-6; clone size: .; CDR3 protein: CASSLGAGANALTF
J gene: TRBJ2-7; V gene: TRBV29-1; clone size: .; CDR3 protein: CSVRTVQGEDEQYF
J gene: TRBJ1-6; V gene: TRBV7-8; clone size: .; CDR3 protein: CASSLEVLGDLFSPLHF
J gene: TRBJ2-7; V gene: TRBV10-3; clone size: many; CDR3 protein: CAISGTSGTSYEQYF
J gene: TRBJ2-5; V gene: TRBV12-3/TRBV12-4; clone size: few; CDR3 protein: CASTPLTSGGETQYF
J gene: TRBJ2-7; V gene: TRBV20-1; clone size: few; CDR3 protein: CSASFRSGSYEQYF
J gene: TRBJ1-4; V gene: TRBV10-3; clone size: .; CDR3 protein: CAISEGQSNEKLFF
J gene: TRBJ1-2; V gene: TRBV25-1; clone size: many; CDR3 protein: CASSEPDSSYGYTF
J gene: TRBJ1-2; V gene: TRBV25-1; clone size: .; CDR3 protein: CASSQFPTGGRHGYTF
J gene: TRBJ2-2; V gene: TRBV7-7; clone size: .; CDR3 protein: CASSRLGTGELFF
J gene: TRBJ2-5; V gene: TRBV27; clone size: .; CDR3 protein: CASSREHTGAQETQYF
J gene: TRBJ2-7; V gene: TRBV20-1; clone size: few; CDR3 protein: CSAPQGGPYYEQYF
J gene: TRBJ2-7; V gene: TRBV7-2; clone size: .; CDR3 protein: CASSILDRDHYEQYF
J gene: TRBJ2-7; V gene: TRBV7-9; clone size: few; CDR3 protein: CASSSRGHRSYEQYF
J gene: TRBJ1-4; V gene: TRBV12-3/TRBV12-4; clone size: .; CDR3 protein: CASSFDRAVNEKLFF
J gene: TRBJ2-2; V gene: TRBV7-2; clone size: many; CDR3 protein: CASSTRGSTGELFF
J gene: TRBJ2-7; V gene: TRBV7-8; clone size: few; CDR3 protein: CASSLAGRSTYEQYF
J gene: TRBJ1-1; V gene: TRBV20-1; clone size: .; CDR3 protein: CSAARTGATEAFF
J gene: TRBJ2-7; V gene: TRBV7-9; clone size: .; CDR3 protein: CASSAPGQPTVSGEQYF
J gene: TRBJ1-5; V gene: TRBV19; clone size: .; CDR3 protein: CASRTGTGGNNQPQHF
J gene: TRBJ2-5; V gene: TRBV19; clone size: .; CDR3 protein: CASSIFTSQETQYF
J gene: TRBJ2-7; V gene: TRBV2; clone size: .; CDR3 protein: CASRALSGGGYEQYF
J gene: TRBJ1-1; V gene: TRBV7-2; clone size: .; CDR3 protein: CASSLPPWEQGSTEAFF
J gene: TRBJ2-7; V gene: TRBV7-2; clone size: few; CDR3 protein: CASSQEGRTHSYEQYF
J gene: TRBJ1-1; V gene: TRBV10-3; clone size: .; CDR3 protein: CAISVGDMNTEAFF
J gene: TRBJ1-2; V gene: TRBV10-3; clone size: once; CDR3 protein: CAISESSVGAGNTF
J gene: TRBJ1-4; V gene: TRBV7-9; clone size: few; CDR3 protein: CASRPGTANEKLFF
J gene: TRBJ1-3; V gene: TRBV7-7; clone size: few; CDR3 protein: CAGNVRIASSGNTIYF
J gene: TRBJ1-1; V gene: TRBV6-5; clone size: .; CDR3 protein: CASMVGLRTEAFF
J gene: TRBJ2-6; V gene: TRBV7-8; clone size: .; CDR3 protein: CASSLVRANVLTF
J gene: TRBJ2-3; V gene: TRBV25-1; clone size: .; CDR3 protein: CASSFATDTQYF
J gene: TRBJ1-1; V gene: TRBV2; clone size: few; CDR3 protein: CASRNRGGNTEAFF